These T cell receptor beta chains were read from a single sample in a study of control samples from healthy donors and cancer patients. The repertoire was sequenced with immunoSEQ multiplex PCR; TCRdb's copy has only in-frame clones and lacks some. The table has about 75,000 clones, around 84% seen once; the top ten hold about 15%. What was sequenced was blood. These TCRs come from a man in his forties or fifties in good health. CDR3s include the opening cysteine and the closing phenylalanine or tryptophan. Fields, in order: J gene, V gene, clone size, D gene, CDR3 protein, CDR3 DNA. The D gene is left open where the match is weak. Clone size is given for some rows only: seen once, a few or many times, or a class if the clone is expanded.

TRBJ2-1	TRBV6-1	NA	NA	CASSGLGRASLYNEQFF	TGTGCCAGCAGTGGGCTTGGCAGGGCCTCCCTTTACAATGAGCAGTTCTTC
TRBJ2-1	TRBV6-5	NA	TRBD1	CASSYTGTGGNEQFF	TGTGCCAGCAGTTACACCGGGACAGGGGGCAATGAGCAGTTCTTC
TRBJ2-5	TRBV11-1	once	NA	CASSRSGAWEETQYF	TGTGCCAGCAGCCGCTCGGGCGCGTGGGAAGAGACCCAGTACTTC
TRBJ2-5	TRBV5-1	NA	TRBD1	CASSLGDRTWGETQYF	TGCGCCAGCAGCTTGGGGGACAGGACATGGGGAGAGACCCAGTACTTC
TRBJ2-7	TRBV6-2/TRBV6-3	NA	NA	CASSLSWDEQYF	TGTGCCAGCAGCCTCTCTTGGGACGAGCAGTACTTC
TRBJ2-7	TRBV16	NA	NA	CASSQSPLEQYF	TGTGCCAGCAGCCAATCTCCGTTGGAGCAGTACTTC
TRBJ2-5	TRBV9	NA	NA	CASSVAGRREETQYF	TGTGCCAGCAGCGTAGCGGGCAGGAGAGAAGAGACCCAGTACTTC
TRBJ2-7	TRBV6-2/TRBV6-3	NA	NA	CASSRIAGTESYEQYF	TGTGCCAGCAGTAGAATAGCCGGGACGGAATCCTACGAGCAGTACTTC
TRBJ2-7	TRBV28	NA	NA	CASSLALPYEQYF	TGTGCCAGCAGTTTGGCTCTTCCCTACGAGCAGTACTTC
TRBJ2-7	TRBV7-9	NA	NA	CASSPSASYEQYF	TGTGCCAGCAGCCCTAGCGCGTCCTACGAGCAGTACTTC
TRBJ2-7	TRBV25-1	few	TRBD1	CASNRGDRGYEQYF	TGTGCCAGCAACCGAGGGGACAGGGGGTACGAGCAGTACTTC
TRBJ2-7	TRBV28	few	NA	CASSFWGAIYEQYF	TGTGCCAGCAGTTTTTGGGGGGCGATCTACGAGCAGTACTTC
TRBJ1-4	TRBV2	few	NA	CASRDLTGKANEKLFF	TGTGCCAGCCGCGACCTTACAGGAAAGGCTAATGAAAAACTGTTTTTT
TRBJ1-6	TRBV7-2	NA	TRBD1	CASSLGQFNSPLHF	TGTGCCAGCAGCTTGGGACAGTTTAATTCACCCCTCCACTTT
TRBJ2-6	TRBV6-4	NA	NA	CASSETGSGANVLTF	TGTGCCAGCAGTGAGACGGGCTCTGGGGCCAACGTCCTGACTTTC
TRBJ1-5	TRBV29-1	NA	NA	CSVVLDVPPAQHF	TGCAGCGTTGTTTTGGACGTTCCACCGGCCCAGCATTTT
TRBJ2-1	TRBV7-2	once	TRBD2	CASSLGLAGPNEQFF	TGTGCCAGCAGCTTAGGACTAGCGGGGCCCAATGAGCAGTTCTTC
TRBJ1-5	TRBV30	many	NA	CAWRAELNQPQHF	TGTGCCTGGAGGGCAGAGTTAAATCAGCCCCAGCATTTT
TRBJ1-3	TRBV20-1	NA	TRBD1	CSASRGQGGNTIYF	TGCAGTGCTAGTCGAGGGCAGGGGGGCAACACCATATATTTT
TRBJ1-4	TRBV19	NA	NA	CASSTSANEKLFF	TGTGCCAGTAGTACGTCAGCTAATGAAAAACTGTTTTTT
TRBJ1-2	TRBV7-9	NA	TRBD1	CASSALQGEAYGYTF	TGTGCCAGCAGCGCCCTACAGGGGGAAGCCTATGGCTACACCTTC
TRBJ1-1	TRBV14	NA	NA	CASSQGSRGPAFF	TGTGCCAGCAGCCAAGGGTCGAGGGGCCCAGCTTTCTTT
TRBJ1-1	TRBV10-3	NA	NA	CAISNGQNTEAFF	TGTGCCATCAGTAACGGACAGAACACTGAAGCTTTCTTT
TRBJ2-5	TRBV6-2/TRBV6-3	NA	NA	CASSYSSPTRSQETQYF	TGTGCCAGCAGTTACTCTTCCCCGACGAGGAGTCAAGAGACCCAGTACTTC
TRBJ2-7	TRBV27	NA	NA	CASNYLPGLEQYF	TGTGCCAGCAACTACCTACCGGGGCTCGAGCAGTACTTC
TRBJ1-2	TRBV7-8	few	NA	CASSSDRIDRSYGYTF	TGTGCCAGCAGCTCAGATAGGATAGACAGATCCTATGGCTACACCTTC
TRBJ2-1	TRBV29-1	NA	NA	CSVEKLAGDEQFF	TGCAGCGTTGAAAAACTAGCAGGGGATGAGCAGTTCTTC
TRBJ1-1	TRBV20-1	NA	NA	CSARGAFF	TGCAGTGCTAGAGGGGCTTTCTTT
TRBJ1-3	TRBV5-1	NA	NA	CASSPEGSGTTSGNTIYF	TGCGCCAGCAGCCCGGAGGGTTCCGGGACTACATCTGGAAACACCATATATTTT
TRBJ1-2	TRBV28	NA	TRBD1	CASSEHGQGRIGYTF	TGTGCCAGCAGTGAACACGGACAGGGACGGATTGGCTACACCTTC
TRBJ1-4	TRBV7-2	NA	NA	CASSLFPGSSEKLFF	TGTGCCAGCAGCTTATTTCCAGGGAGCTCTGAAAAACTGTTTTTT
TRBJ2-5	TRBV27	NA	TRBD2	CASSLLASGAQETQYF	TGTGCCAGCAGTTTATTGGCTAGCGGGGCCCAAGAGACCCAGTACTTC
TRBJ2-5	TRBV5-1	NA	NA	CASSLGGLGGQETQYF	TGCGCCAGCAGCTTGGGAGGGCTAGGGGGCCAAGAGACCCAGTACTTC
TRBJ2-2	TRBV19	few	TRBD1	CASSPRGTGGNTGELFF	TGTGCCAGTAGTCCCAGGGGGACAGGGGGAAACACCGGGGAGCTGTTTTTT
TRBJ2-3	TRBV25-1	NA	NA	CASRQTVGGWSTDTQYF	TGTGCCAGCAGGCAAACGGTCGGGGGTTGGAGCACAGATACGCAGTATTTT
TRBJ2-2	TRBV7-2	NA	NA	CASSPGQRDTGELFF	TGTGCCAGCAGCCCCGGACAGCGAGACACCGGGGAGCTGTTTTTT
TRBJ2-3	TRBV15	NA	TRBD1	CATSRPGQGITSTDTQYF	TGTGCCACCAGCAGGCCGGGACAGGGAATTACTAGCACAGATACGCAGTATTTT
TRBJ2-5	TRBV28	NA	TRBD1	CAIMTGGFGETQYF	TGTGCCATCATGACAGGGGGCTTTGGGGAGACCCAGTACTTC
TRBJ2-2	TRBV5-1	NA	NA	CASSSLAYTGFYQVSNTGELFF	TGCGCCAGCAGTTCATTGGCTTATACAGGGTTCTATCAAGTTTCGAACACCGGGGAGCTGTTTTTT
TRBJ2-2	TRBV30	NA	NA	CACLTRPGELFF	TGTGCCTGCCTAACGCGACCCGGGGAGCTGTTTTTT
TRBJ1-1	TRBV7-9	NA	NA	CASSLNTEAFF	TGTGCCAGCAGCCTCAACACTGAAGCTTTCTTT